This entry lists 6 T cell receptor beta chains sequenced from one sample in a study of cytomegalovirus exposure and HLA in healthy donors. Primers: 60 Vbeta forward and 13 Jbeta reverse. Some clones are missing from TCRdb's copy, which holds only in-frame ones; the method was immunoSEQ multiplex PCR. The sample carries 140,000 to 150,000 clones, roughly 79% recorded once. The sample taken for sequencing was PBMCs. The receptors stem from a woman aged 40-49 years in good health and CMV-seropositive.

The rearrangement joins TRBV5-5 to TRBJ1-1; 7 positions agree with TRBD1. The CDR3 sequence is 15 residues long. Germline-derived CDR1 and CDR2 are SGHKS and YYEKEE (reference sequence). J was trimmed by 1 base and V by 1 base; bases with no gene match: 4. The CDR3 DNA reads TGTGCCAGCAGCTTGCAGACAGGGAAGAACACTGAAGCTTTCTTT. It specifies CASSLQTGKNTEAFF.

This chain connects TRBV6-5 to TRBJ1-2, with TRBD1 as a possible D gene (5 bases). This CDR3 comprises 11 residues. Germline CDR1 MNHEY, CDR2 SVGAGI. The V gene lost 7 bases and the J gene lost 8 bases, with 11 bases spanning the gap. Here the CDR3 reads CASKGAGGYTF. The CDR3 bases are TGTGCCAGCAAAGGGGCAGGGGGCTACACCTTC.

Comments on this clone: Other DNA variants within this sample encode the same CDR3. This rearrangement joins TRBV30 to TRBJ1-5; TRBD1 aligns across 7 bases. V lost 5 bases, J lost 4 bases, and 5 bases stayed unmatched. The CDR3 runs to 13 residues. Per the germline V gene, CDR1 is GTSNPN and CDR2 is SVGIG (reference sequence). The CDR3 DNA follows: TGTGCCTGGTCAGGGGGACCGAATCAGCCCCAGCATTTT. Translation: CAWSGGPNQPQHF. The whole variable domain, remainder taken from reference TRBV30 and TRBJ1-5, is SQTIHQWPATLVQPVGSPLSLECTVEGTSNPNLYWYRQAAGRGLQLLFYSVGIGQISSEVPQNLSASRPQDRQFILSSKKLLLSDSGFYLCAWSGGPNQPQHFGDGTRLSIL.

CDR3 nucleotides: TGTGCCAGTAGTCCCCGCCAGGGAGGCGGTGGGGATCAGCCCCAGCATTTT. Protein sequence: CASSPRQGGGGDQPQHF. V gene TRBV19 combines with J gene TRBJ1-5; a weak D match, TRBD1 (5 bases). Deletions cut 5 bases from V and 5 bases from J, with 22 bases between. The CDR3 is made up of 17 amino acids. CDR1 is LNHDA and CDR2 is SQIVND in the germline V gene (reference sequence). Full variable domain (rest looked up from reference TRBV19 and TRBJ1-5): DGGITQSPKYLFRKEGQNVTLSCEQNLNHDAMYWYRQDPGQGLRLIYYSQIVNDFQKGDIAEGYSVSREKKESFPLTVTSAQKNPTAFYLCASSPRQGGGGDQPQHFGDGTRLSIL.

The chain joins TRBV5-1 to TRBJ2-7; tentatively, D is TRBD1 (6 bases). CDR1 SGHRS and CDR2 YFSETQ come from the germline V gene. Trimming took 4 bases from V and 4 from J, leaving 15 bases between them. The CDR3 length is 14 residues. CDR3 sequence reads: CASSPGTFSYEQYF. CDR3 nucleotide sequence: TGCGCCAGCAGCCCCGGGACATTCTCGTACGAGCAGTACTTC.

This sequence joins TRBV2 and TRBJ1-1, with a tentative D call TRBD1 (6 bases). Trimming left V 10 bases short and J 7 bases short, with 19 bases between. This CDR3 is 13 amino acids long. CDR1 SNHLY and CDR2 FYNNEI come from the germline V gene. As DNA, the CDR3 is TGTGCCACCTCCTTTCGGACGGACAGTGAAGCTTTCTTT. Protein: CATSFRTDSEAFF.